This T cell receptor (beta chain) was recovered during a study of control samples from healthy donors and cancer patients. A single count supports this clone. Sequenced by immunoSEQ multiplex PCR; TCRdb stores in-frame clones only, minus some. The table includes some 100,000 clones, 85% to 90% detected once. Sequences were obtained from blood. This sequence originates from a woman in her forties or fifties in good health.

CDR3 amino acids: CASSREGQGETQYF. The CDR3 coding sequence is TGCGCCAGCAGTCGTGAGGGGCAGGGAGAGACCCAGTACTTC. V and J are TRBV5-1 and TRBJ2-5, with D perhaps given as TRBD1 or TRBD2 (5 bases each). Germline assignment: CDR1 SGHRS and CDR2 YFSETQ. The CDR3 extends over 14 amino acids. Trimming removed 5 bases from V and 4 bases from J, with 15 bases in between.